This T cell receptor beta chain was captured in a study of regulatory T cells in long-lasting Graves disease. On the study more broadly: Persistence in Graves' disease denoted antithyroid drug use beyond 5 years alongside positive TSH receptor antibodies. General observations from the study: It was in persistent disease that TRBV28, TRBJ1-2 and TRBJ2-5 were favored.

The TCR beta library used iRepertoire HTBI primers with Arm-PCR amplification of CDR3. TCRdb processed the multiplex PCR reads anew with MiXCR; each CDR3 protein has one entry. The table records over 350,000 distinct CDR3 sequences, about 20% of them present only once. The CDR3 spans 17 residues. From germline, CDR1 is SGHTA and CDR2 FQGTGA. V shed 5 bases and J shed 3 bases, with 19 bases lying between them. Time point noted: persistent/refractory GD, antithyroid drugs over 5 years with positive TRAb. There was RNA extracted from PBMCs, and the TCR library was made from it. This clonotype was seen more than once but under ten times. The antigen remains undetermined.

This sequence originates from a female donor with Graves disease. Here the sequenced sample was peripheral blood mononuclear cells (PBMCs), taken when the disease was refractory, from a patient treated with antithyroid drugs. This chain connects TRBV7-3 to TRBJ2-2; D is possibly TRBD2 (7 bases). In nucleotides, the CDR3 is TGTGCCAGCAGCGGGGGGGCTAGTAGTCGCTACACCGGGGAGCTGTTTTTT. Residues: CASSGGASSRYTGELFF.